This entry lists 29 T cell receptor beta chains sequenced from one sample in a study of read filtering for tumor transcriptome and immune sequencing. From approximately 400 ng of RNA, a library with molecular barcoded alpha/delta and beta/gamma adaptors was made. TCRdb re-called the reads with MiXCR, one entry per CDR3 protein. The sample holds 85,000 or so distinct CDR3 sequences, about 12% seen once. Sequenced: a population of CD138-negative cells sorted from bone marrow. Every receptor here comes from a donor at least 40 years old with multiple myeloma.

This chain joins TRBV3-1 and TRBJ2-4; a weak D match, TRBD1 (6 bases). V dropped 1 base and J dropped 4 bases, with 14 bases sitting between them. The CDR3 runs to 16 residues. Germline V CDR1 and CDR2: LGHDT, YNNKEL (reference sequence). The CDR3 nucleotides read TGTGCCAGCAGCCAAGTTGGTCAGACAGGAAAAAACATTCAGTACTTC. Translated: CASSQVGQTGKNIQYF.

For this clonotype: A clone one base away is much larger, so this may be a read error. The rearrangement links TRBV5-1 to TRBJ2-5; maybe TRBD2 (6 bases). This CDR3 contains 14 residues. From germline, CDR1 is SGHRS and CDR2 YFSETQ. CDR3 coding DNA: TGCGCCAGCAGCCCGGGACTGGGCCAAGGGACCCAGTACTTC. It yields the protein CASSPGLGQGTQYF.

This clonotype was observed many times. This chain joins TRBV10-3 and TRBJ2-7, with D possibly called TRBD1 or TRBD2 (5 bases each). Germline V gives CDR1 ENHRY, CDR2 SYGVKD. The CDR3 is 14 amino acids. Trimming took off 4 bases at V and 0 bases at J, with 10 bases between the two ends. The CDR3 loop reads CAISGAGSSYEQYF. DNA for the CDR3: TGTGCCATCAGTGGAGCAGGGAGCTCCTACGAGCAGTACTTC.

This clonotype was picked up a small number of times. This chain connects TRBV5-5 to TRBJ2-2; 7 bases are shared with TRBD2. The junction had 12 bases not matched to a gene; V was cut back by 4 bases and J by 3 bases. This CDR3 is 17 amino acids long. CDR1 SGHKS and CDR2 YYEKEE come from the germline V gene (reference sequence). CDR3 sequence reads: CASSPKASGLDTGELFF. CDR3 sequence (DNA): TGTGCCAGCAGCCCGAAGGCTAGCGGTTTGGACACCGGGGAGCTGTTTTTT. Drawing the rest from reference TRBV5-5 and TRBJ2-2, the complete variable domain is DAGVTQSPTHLIKTRGQQVTLRCSPISGHKSVSWYQQVLGQGPQFIFQYYEKEERGRGNFPDRFSARQFPNYSSELNVNALLLGDSALYLCASSPKASGLDTGELFFGEGSRLTVL.

Details on this clonotype: A far larger clone differs by one base, so this is likely a read error. This chain uses TRBV7-8 with TRBJ2-1; 7 nucleotides line up with TRBD2. The CDR3 length is 13 residues. Germline CDR1 reads SGHVS; CDR2 reads FQNEAQ. J was trimmed by 7 bases and V by 5 bases; bases with no gene match: 5. The CDR3 sequence is CASSPGLVNEQFF. The CDR3 DNA sequence: TGTGCCAGCAGCCCCGGACTAGTGAATGAGCAGTTCTTC.

This clonotype occurred many times. The V call is TRBV28, the J call TRBJ2-6, with 7 bases that match TRBD1. Germline values: CDR1 MDHEN, CDR2 SYDVKM. The CDR3 is made up of 17 amino acids. Losses at the gene ends were 3 bases for V and 3 bases for J; bases not matched to a gene: 8. The CDR3 region has the DNA TGTGCCAGCAGTTTCCGACAGGGCCGGGTTGGGGCCAACGTCCTGACTTTC. It yields the protein CASSFRQGRVGANVLTF. The full variable domain, in which reference TRBV28 and TRBJ2-6 provide the parts outside the CDR3, is DVKVTQSSRYLVKRTGEKVFLECVQDMDHENMFWYRQDPGLGLRLIYFSYDVKMKEKGDIPEGYSVSREKKERFSLILESASTNQTSMYLCASSFRQGRVGANVLTFGAGSRLTVL.

The rearrangement uses TRBV20-1 and TRBJ1-1; tentatively, D is TRBD1 (6 bases). This CDR3 has 13 amino acids. CDR1 and CDR2 from the germline V gene are DFQATT and SNEGSKA (reference sequence). V was shortened by 5 bases and J by 7 bases, with 17 bases between the two germline ends. The CDR3 loop is CSAPSDSLVEAFF. The CDR3 nucleotides are TGCAGTGCTCCCTCGGACAGTTTAGTTGAAGCTTTCTTT.

Notes on this clonotype: A single base separates this from a much larger clone, so it may be a read error. No conserved phenylalanine or tryptophan is present at the end of the CDR3, so a read error is the likely explanation. V gene TRBV2 combines with J gene TRBJ1-1; D is unresolved. The CDR3 has 11 residues. Germline V lookup: CDR1 SNHLY, CDR2 FYNNEI. V dropped 3 bases and J dropped 9 bases, with 8 bases sitting between them. Written as DNA, the CDR3 is TGTGCCAGCAGTGACCGGATGCAAGCTTTCTCT. Translating gives CASSDRMQAFS.

Regarding this clonotype: A much larger clone lies one base from this, so it may be a read error. The rearrangement links TRBV11-3 to TRBJ2-1; a weak D match, TRBD2 (6 bases). Germline lookup yields CDR1 SGHNT and CDR2 YENEEA. This CDR3 is built from 15 residues. Written as DNA, the CDR3 is TGTGCCAGCAGCTTAGGCTACGGGAGAAGCTATGAGCAGCTCTTC. Encoded protein: CASSLGYGRSYEQLF.

This clonotype was seen ten or more times. This sequence joins TRBV4-1 and TRBJ2-3, with 7 positions matching TRBD2. This CDR3 has 16 amino acids. Germline V lookup: CDR1 MGHRA, CDR2 YSYEKL. J was trimmed by 2 bases and V by 0 bases; bases with no gene match: 5. Written as DNA, the CDR3 is TGCGCCAGCAGCCAAGACTGGGGGGGTCTCACAGATACGCAGTATTTT. The encoded protein is CASSQDWGGLTDTQYF.

This clonotype turned up a few times. This chain connects TRBV10-3 to TRBJ2-2, with D perhaps assigned TRBD1 or TRBD2 (5 bases each). Germline assignment: CDR1 ENHRY and CDR2 SYGVKD. V shed 4 bases and J shed 1 base, with 13 bases lying between them. The CDR3 runs 16 residues. The CDR3 DNA reads as TGTGCCATCAGTGCCTCCGGGACCATGAACACCGGGGAGCTGTTTTTT. This encodes CAISASGTMNTGELFF.

Ten or more counts support this clonotype. The chain is built from TRBV12-3 or TRBV12-4 and TRBJ2-5; 8 bases fit TRBD1. J was trimmed by 5 bases and V by 3 bases; bases with no gene match: 8. The length of the CDR3 is 15 residues. CDR3 sequence reads: CASSFKTGVGETQYF. The CDR3, as DNA: TGTGCCAGCAGTTTTAAGACAGGGGTGGGCGAGACCCAGTACTTC.

There are many counts of this clonotype. This chain links TRBV7-8 with TRBJ2-5; D perhaps matches TRBD2 (5 bases). The V gene's germline CDR1 is SGHVS and CDR2 FQNEAQ. There are 15 residues in the CDR3. V shed 2 bases and J shed 5 bases, with 15 bases lying between them. The CDR3: CASSLSGGRTETQYF. The CDR3 coding sequence is TGTGCCAGCAGCTTAAGTGGCGGGCGAACGGAGACCCAGTACTTC. The full variable domain, rest sourced from reference TRBV7-8 and TRBJ2-5, is GAGVSQSPRYKVAKRGQDVALRCDPISGHVSLFWYQQALGQGPEFLTYFQNEAQLDKSGLPSDRFFAERPEGSVSTLKIQRTQQEDSAVYLCASSLSGGRTETQYFGPGTRLLVL.

V usage is TRBV4-1 and J usage is TRBJ1-1, with 12 bases matching TRBD1. With 4 bases clipped from V and 4 bases from J, the junction kept 7 bases outside the gene matches. CDR3 length equals 16 residues. From germline, CDR1 is MGHRA and CDR2 YSYEKL. CDR3 sequence (DNA): TGCGCCAGCAGCCTCCGGGACAGGGGGCGGGTCACTGAAGCTTTCTTT. Encoded protein: CASSLRDRGRVTEAFF.

This clonotype was picked up many times. CDR3 sequence: CASSFQRSYNEQFF. As DNA, the CDR3 is TGTGCCAGCAGCTTCCAGCGGAGCTACAATGAGCAGTTCTTC. The chain has TRBV11-2 and TRBJ2-1; a possible D gene is TRBD2 (5 bases). In germline, CDR1 is SGHAT, CDR2 FQNNGV. V lost 3 bases and J 3 bases, leaving 9 bases between the germline ends. This CDR3 is built from 14 residues.

This clonotype was seen many times. The J gene is TRBJ2-7, the V gene TRBV2, with TRBD1 matching 7 bases. The germline gives CDR1 SNHLY, CDR2 FYNNEI. The length of the CDR3 is 12 residues. The junction had 7 bases not matched to a gene; V was cut back by 6 bases and J by 8 bases. CDR3 sequence reads: CASSLDRVKQYF. CDR3 DNA sequence: TGTGCCAGCAGCCTCGACAGGGTGAAGCAGTACTTC.

This clonotype showed up many times. V usage is TRBV9 and J usage is TRBJ2-2; D ambiguous. V lost 0 bases, J lost 0 bases, and 9 bases lay in between. Germline assignment: CDR1 SGDLS and CDR2 YYNGEE. The CDR3 covers 16 residues. This chain's CDR3 is CASSVGGRTNTGELFF. The CDR3 nucleotides are TGTGCCAGCAGCGTAGGAGGTCGAACGAACACCGGGGAGCTGTTTTTT.

This clonotype was seen a few times. This sequence joins TRBV6-1 and TRBJ1-5, with TRBD1 as a possible D gene (6 bases). V dropped 4 bases and J dropped 2 bases, with 21 bases sitting between them. Germline CDR1 is MNHNS and CDR2 is SASEGT. The CDR3 contains 18 residues. The CDR3 sequence: CASSGKGHGQIGNQPQHF. The CDR3 DNA follows: TGTGCCAGCAGTGGGAAGGGACACGGCCAGATTGGCAATCAGCCCCAGCATTTT.

This clonotype was seen at least ten times. The chain is built from TRBV12-3 or TRBV12-4 and TRBJ2-2; D tentatively reads TRBD1 or TRBD2 (5 bases each). CDR3 length equals 15 residues. V shed 4 bases and J shed 6 bases, with 15 bases lying between them. CDR3 coding DNA: TGTGCCAGCAGTTGGGGGACCGATCGACCCGGGGAGCTGTTTTTT. Protein: CASSWGTDRPGELFF.

This clonotype has at least ten counts. The chain joins TRBV7-8 to TRBJ2-6; 14 nucleotides match TRBD2. Germline CDR1 reads SGHVS; CDR2 reads FQNEAQ. Losses at the gene ends were 4 bases for V and 0 bases for J; bases not matched to a gene: 8. This CDR3 has 20 amino acids. The DNA of the CDR3 is TGTGCCAGCAGCTCGAGACTAGCGGGAGGGCCCCTCTCTGGGGCCAACGTCCTGACTTTC. Residues: CASSSRLAGGPLSGANVLTF.

The gene calls are TRBV4-2 and TRBJ1-2; D not certain. The CDR3 contains 14 residues. Germline CDR1 and CDR2: LGHNA and YNFKEQ. The germline V and J ends were trimmed by 1 base and 4 bases, with 10 bases remaining between them. This chain's CDR3 is CASSQGTGVYGYTF. Written as DNA, the CDR3 is TGTGCCAGCAGCCAAGGGACCGGGGTCTATGGCTACACCTTC.

This clonotype was seen ten or more times. The CDR3, as DNA: TGCAGTGCTGACTTTAGGGTTGGAGGGTCGGGTCAGCCCCAGCATTTT. It specifies CSADFRVGGSGQPQHF. This sequence joins TRBV20-1 and TRBJ1-5; D remains unclear. V was clipped by 5 bases and J by 6 bases, with 23 bases between them. CDR3 length equals 16 residues. CDR1 DFQATT and CDR2 SNEGSKA come from the germline V gene (reference sequence).

This clonotype has a count of ten or more. V gene TRBV10-3 combines with J gene TRBJ2-4, with 8 positions matching TRBD1. V lost 3 bases to trimming and J lost 4 bases; unmatched junction nucleotides: 5. Germline CDR1 and CDR2: ENHRY and SYGVKD. The CDR3 consists of 15 residues. The CDR3 loop reads CAISDPGGAKNIQYF. The CDR3 DNA reads as TGTGCCATCAGTGACCCAGGGGGCGCGAAAAACATTCAGTACTTC.

This clonotype was picked up a small number of times. Possible read error: a much larger clone is one base away. This likely comes from a read error, as the CDR3 has no conserved phenylalanine or tryptophan at its end. This rearrangement joins TRBV7-9 to TRBJ1-5; no clear D. The CDR3 contains 13 residues. Germline CDR1 SEHNR, CDR2 FQNEAQ (reference sequence). Between the trimmed V and J ends, which lost 5 bases and 4 bases, there was a span of 9 bases. Written as DNA, the CDR3 is TGTGCCAGCAGCAAGGACGGGAATCAGCCCCAGCATATT. Amino acids: CASSKDGNQPQHI.

There are many counts of this clonotype. V gene TRBV6-1 combines with J gene TRBJ2-3; D unresolved. The germline V and J ends were trimmed by 3 bases and 0 bases, with 7 bases remaining between them. In germline, CDR1 is MNHNS, CDR2 SASEGT. The CDR3 has 14 amino acids. The DNA for the CDR3 is TGTGCCAGCAGTGAGCAACTTAGCACAGATACGCAGTATTTT. Its protein is CASSEQLSTDTQYF.

This clonotype was counted ten times or more. V gene TRBV12-3 or TRBV12-4 combines with J gene TRBJ2-1; D uncertain. CDR3 length equals 15 residues. Trimming removed 4 bases at V and 0 bases at J, with 10 bases between. CDR3 protein: CASSSSKGSYNEQFF. DNA of the CDR3: TGTGCCAGCAGTTCGTCGAAAGGCTCCTACAATGAGCAGTTCTTC.

This clonotype was picked up many times. The chain recombines TRBV14 with TRBJ2-7, with 13 bases lining up with TRBD2. V lost 1 base to trimming and J lost 7 bases; unmatched junction nucleotides: 4. This CDR3 is 15 amino acids long. The germline V gene has CDR1 SGHDN and CDR2 FVKESK. This chain's CDR3 is CASSQGTSGSWEQYF. As DNA, the CDR3 is TGTGCCAGCAGCCAAGGGACTAGCGGGAGTTGGGAGCAGTACTTC.

Ten or more counts support this clonotype. This chain connects TRBV12-3 or TRBV12-4 to TRBJ1-3; no definite D call. Trimming pared 4 bases from V and 5 bases from J, leaving 12 bases between. The length of the CDR3 is 14 residues. The CDR3 loop reads CASSWHSDRNTIYF. CDR3 nucleotides: TGTGCCAGCAGTTGGCACTCGGACCGAAACACCATATATTTT.

Many counts were recorded for this clonotype. The chain is built from TRBV6-1 and TRBJ1-5; D not certain. The germline CDR1 and CDR2 sequences are MNHNS and SASEGT. With 10 bases removed from V and 0 bases from J, the gap between germline ends came to 16 bases. This CDR3 comprises 15 residues. The DNA for the CDR3 is TGTGCCACCCTTCAGCTTCCTAATAGCAATCAGCCCCAGCATTTT. It yields the protein CATLQLPNSNQPQHF.